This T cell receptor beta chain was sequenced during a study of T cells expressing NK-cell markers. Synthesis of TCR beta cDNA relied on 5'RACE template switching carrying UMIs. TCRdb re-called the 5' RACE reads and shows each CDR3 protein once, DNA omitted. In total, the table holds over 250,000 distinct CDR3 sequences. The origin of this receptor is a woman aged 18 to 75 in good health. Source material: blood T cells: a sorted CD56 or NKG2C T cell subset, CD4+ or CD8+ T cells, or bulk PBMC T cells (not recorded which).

CDR3 amino acids: CSARAAGGTSGASYNEQFF. The J gene is TRBJ2-1, the V gene TRBV20-1; TCRdb indicates TRBD2, and absent DNA this call remains unverified. Germline V gene data show CDR1 as DFQATT and CDR2 as SNEGSKA (reference sequence). The CDR3 totals 19 residues.